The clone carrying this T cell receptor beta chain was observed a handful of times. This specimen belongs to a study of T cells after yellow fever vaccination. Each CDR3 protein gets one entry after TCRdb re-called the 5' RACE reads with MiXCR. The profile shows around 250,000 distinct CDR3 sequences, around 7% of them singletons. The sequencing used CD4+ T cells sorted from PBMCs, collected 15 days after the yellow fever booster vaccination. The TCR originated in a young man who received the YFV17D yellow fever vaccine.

CDR3 protein: CSARLREGRETQYF. CDR3 bases: TGCAGTGCTAGATTGCGGGAGGGCCGAGAGACCCAGTACTTC. The J gene is TRBJ2-5, the V gene TRBV20-1, with 9 bases lining up with TRBD2. Trimming at V came to 2 bases and at J to 4 bases, leaving 5 bases not matched to a gene. The CDR3 is 14 amino acids. The germline V gene has CDR1 DFQATT and CDR2 SNEGSKA (reference sequence).